The 25 T cell receptor beta chains listed next were all sequenced from one sample in a study of tissue T cells after allogeneic stem cell transplantation (dated by TCRdb to the early 2020s). The library was obtained by the immunoSEQ multiplex PCR assay. TCRdb carries this immuneACCESS record with in-frame sequences only. Its versions omit some clonotypes, under half of them owing to an unresolved V gene in the studies checked, with the rest unexplained. This sample comprises about 48,000 clones, around 69% of them detected only once. The leading ten clones occupy about 0.71% of the sample. Sequenced input: sorted cells pooled from one or two spleens. The receptors originated from a pool of C57BL/6 mice in good health.

This clone showed up just a few times. Mouse names are used for the genes. The CDR3 end is not reached by the read, which stops 1 residue before it; the germline J gene fills it in. V usage is TRBV19 and J usage is TRBJ2-3; tentative D call: TRBD1 (5 bases). This CDR3 is 12 amino acids long. CDR1 is FNHDT and CDR2 is SITEND in the germline V gene (reference sequence). Trimming took 5 bases from V and 5 from J, leaving 9 bases between them. The part of the CDR3 DNA that was read is TGTGCCAGCAGACAGGAAGGAGAAACGCTGTAT. This encodes CASRQEGETLY. The CDR3 as a whole reads CASRQEGETLYF.

About this clone: The gene names here belong to mouse. The CDR3 goes on 1 residue after the read ends, and that part is filled in from the germline J gene. The chain is built from TRBV15 and TRBJ1-4; TRBD1 might be the D (6 bases). Per the germline V gene, CDR1 is SGHND and CDR2 is FRSKSL. Between the trimmed V and J ends, which lost 6 bases and 5 bases, there was a span of 10 bases. The length of the CDR3 is 13 residues. CDR3 DNA, as far as it was read: TGTGCCAGCAGCCCCGGACAGAACGAAAGATTATTT. It encodes CASSPGQNERLF. The full CDR3 reads CASSPGQNERLFF.

As to this clone: These gene names are mouse names. The read terminates 1 residue ahead of where the CDR3 ends, so the germline J gene completes it. The V call is TRBV20, the J call TRBJ1-3; D remains unclear. The CDR3 extends over 12 amino acids. V was trimmed by 2 bases and J by 3 bases, leaving 5 bases between them. Germline CDR1 is GFQATS and CDR2 is STVNSAI. Partial CDR3 DNA: TGTGGTGCTAGGAGCAATGGAAATACGCTCTAT. This sequence encodes CGARSNGNTLY. The CDR3 as a whole reads CGARSNGNTLYF.

As to this clone: The listed genes are named as in mouse. CDR3 DNA, as far as it was read: TGTGCCAGCAGTGATGAGGAGGGGTTCTATAATTCGCCCCTCTAC. Its protein is CASSDEEGFYNSPLY. The complete CDR3 reads CASSDEEGFYNSPLYF. This sequence joins TRBV13-3 and TRBJ1-6; the D gene is possibly TRBD1 (5 bases). The CDR3 end is not reached by the read, which stops 1 residue before it; the germline J gene fills it in. TRBJ1-6 is treated as an ORF (open reading frame) with a function not yet certain. The CDR3 consists of 16 residues. The V end lost 0 bases, the J end lost 3 bases, and 10 bases lay between the germline ends. The germline gives CDR1 NNHDY, CDR2 SYVADS.

Remarks on this clone: Gene names are mouse gene names. Read sequence stops 1 residue before the CDR3 end, and the germline J gene provides the missing end. Other DNA variants within this sample encode the same CDR3. The gene calls are TRBV16 and TRBJ2-5; the D is unclear. Germline loops: CDR1 SGHSA, CDR2 FRNQAP. The CDR3 covers 14 residues. V was trimmed by 0 bases and J by 2 bases, leaving 6 bases between them. CDR3 sequence reads: CASSLEGSQDTQYF. Partial CDR3 DNA: TGTGCAAGCAGCTTAGAGGGAAGCCAAGACACCCAGTAC.

As regards this clone: Mouse names are used for the genes. The sample contains more than one DNA sequence encoding this CDR3. The covered CDR3 bases are TGTGCCAGCGGGGGGGGCTGGGGGGGCGAAGACACCGGGCAGCTCTAC. As protein: CASGGGWGGEDTGQLY. The full CDR3 is CASGGGWGGEDTGQLYF. This chain joins TRBV13-2 and TRBJ2-2; TRBD2 agrees at 10 bases. The read terminates 1 residue before the CDR3 end, so the remaining end is supplied by the germline J gene. Trimming removed 5 bases from V and 3 bases from J; junction bases left unmatched: 10. Germline V gene sequence: CDR1 NNHNN, CDR2 SYGAGS (reference sequence). CDR3 size: 17 residues.

To note about this clone: Mouse germline and gene names are used. The read ends 1 residue shy of where the CDR3 ends; the end is completed using the germline J gene. The gene calls are TRBV1 and TRBJ2-7, with 12 bases that match TRBD2. CDR1 is NSQYPW and CDR2 is LRSPGD in the germline V gene (reference sequence). This CDR3 spans 14 amino acids. Trimming at V came to 4 bases and at J to 6 bases, leaving 4 bases not matched to a gene. The CDR3 loop is CTCSGRTGGVEQYF. Partial CDR3 DNA: TGCACCTGCAGTGGGAGGACTGGGGGGGTTGAACAGTAC. Complete variable domain (other parts from reference TRBV1 and TRBJ2-7): VTLLEQNPRWRLVPRGQAVNLRCILKNSQYPWMSWYQQDLQKQLQWLFTLRSPGDKEVKSLPGADYLATRVTDTELRLQVANMSQGRTLYCTCSGRTGGVEQYFGPGTRLTVL.

With respect to this clone: Gene names denote mouse genes. The read terminates 1 residue before the CDR3 end, so the remaining end is supplied by the germline J gene. The chain uses TRBV19 and TRBJ2-3; possible D gene TRBD1, 6 bases. V lost 4 bases and J lost 0, with 9 bases in between. The germline CDR1 and CDR2 sequences are FNHDT and SITEND (reference sequence). CDR3 length: 14 amino acids. The sequenced CDR3 bases are TGTGCCAGCAGTCGGGACACTAGTGCAGAAACGCTGTAT. Encoded protein: CASSRDTSAETLY. The entire CDR3 protein reads CASSRDTSAETLYF.

Comments on this clone: The germline and genes are mouse ones. The read is 1 residue too short to cover the CDR3 end, so that end is filled in from the germline J gene. The V gene is TRBV29, the J gene TRBJ2-7; no clear D gene. The CDR3 spans 12 residues. Trimming left V 2 bases short and J 7 bases short, with 9 bases between. CDR1 is MSHET, CDR2 SYDVDS, per germline. The part of the CDR3 DNA that was read is TGTGCTAGCAGTTTAGGGAGGGAGGAACAGTAC. The encoded protein is CASSLGREEQY. The whole CDR3 protein reads CASSLGREEQYF. The whole variable domain, remainder taken from reference TRBV29 and TRBJ2-7, is DMKVTQMPRYLIKRMGENVLLECGQDMSHETMYWYRQDPGLGLQLIYISYDVDSNSEGDIPKGYRVSRKKREHFSLILDSAKTNQTSVYFCASSLGREEQYFGPGTRLTVL.

A word on this clone: Gene and germline names: mouse. CDR3 protein: CASSQVGSSQNTLYF. CDR3 DNA (partial): TGTGCCAGCAGCCAAGTTGGGTCTAGTCAAAACACCTTGTAC. The chain has TRBV5 and TRBJ2-4, with D unresolved. The DNA ends 1 residue before the CDR3 does, and the rest of the CDR3 is filled in from the germline J gene. The CDR3 has 15 amino acids. V lost 1 base and J lost 0, with 8 bases in between. Germline CDR1 LGHNA, CDR2 YNLKQL (reference sequence).

Worth noting for this clone: Genes here carry mouse names. The read is 1 residue too short to cover the CDR3 end, so that end is filled in from the germline J gene. The rearrangement uses TRBV5 and TRBJ2-1, with a tentative D call TRBD1 (5 bases). Germline V gene lookup returns CDR1 LGHNA and CDR2 YNLKQL (reference sequence). Trimming removed 4 bases at V and 3 bases at J, with 13 bases between. The CDR3 consists of 15 residues. The covered CDR3 bases are TGTGCCAGCAGCCGATCGACAGTAATCTATGCTGAGCAGTTC. This translates into CASSRSTVIYAEQF. The CDR3 as a whole reads CASSRSTVIYAEQFF.

With respect to this clone: Here the gene names and germline are mouse. The CDR3 bases that were read are TGTGCCAGCAGTTCTGACTGGGGGTCCACCGGGCAGCTCTAC. Translated, it gives CASSSDWGSTGQLY. Given in full, the CDR3 is CASSSDWGSTGQLYF. The chain uses TRBV15 and TRBJ2-2, with 9 bases matching TRBD2. Coverage ceases 1 residue before the CDR3 finishes, and the germline J gene fills in the end. Germline V gene data show CDR1 as SGHND and CDR2 as FRSKSL. The CDR3 sequence is 15 residues long. With 4 bases clipped from V and 4 bases from J, the junction kept 4 bases outside the gene matches.

Points on this clone: The germline and genes are mouse ones. The sequenced fragment ends 1 residue before the CDR3 boundary, so the rest is inferred from the germline J gene. The chain joins TRBV5 to TRBJ1-4; D is possibly TRBD1 (5 bases). Per the germline V gene, CDR1 is LGHNA and CDR2 is YNLKQL (reference sequence). Trimming took off 0 bases at V and 7 bases at J, with 9 bases between the two ends. The CDR3 loop spans 14 amino acids. The CDR3 sequence: CASSQDREGERLFF. The sequenced part of the CDR3 DNA is TGTGCCAGCAGCCAAGACAGGGAGGGCGAAAGATTATTT.

This clone was seen just once. The gene names given are mouse names. The CDR3 extends 1 residue past the end of the read, so its final part is completed from the germline J gene. This chain links TRBV15 with TRBJ1-1; unclear D gene. Per germline, CDR1 SGHND and CDR2 FRSKSL. V gave up 6 bases and J gave up 0 bases, with 8 bases separating them. The CDR3 runs to 13 residues. This CDR3 reads CASSLGSNTEVFF. The CDR3 DNA, read in part, is TGTGCCAGCAGCCTCGGATCAAACACAGAAGTCTTC.

To note about this clone: The genes are named according to mouse. The read ends 1 residue early relative to the CDR3; the germline J gene fills the gap. The chain carries TRBV14 and TRBJ2-3; 7 nucleotides agree with TRBD1. Looked up from germline, CDR1 is SGHDT and CDR2 is FRDEAV. The V and J ends lost 5 bases and 0 bases, in that order; junction bases with no gene match: 3. There are 14 residues in the CDR3. The CDR3 sequence: CASRLTGSAETLYF. The CDR3 bases that were read are TGTGCCAGCAGACTGACAGGGAGTGCAGAAACGCTGTAT.

As for this clone: These gene names are mouse names. Coverage ceases 1 residue before the CDR3 finishes, and the germline J gene fills in the end. This chain links TRBV12-1 with TRBJ2-1; TRBD2 is a possible D gene (6 bases). The CDR3 sequence is 15 residues long. V lost 0 bases and J lost 2, with 10 bases in between. Germline CDR1 and CDR2: SGHSN and HYEKVE. The CDR3 spells CASSLAAGDYAEQFF. The CDR3 DNA, read in part, is TGTGCCAGCTCTCTCGCGGCTGGGGACTATGCTGAGCAGTTC.

Points on this clone: Genes and germline come from the mouse. Read data end 1 residue before the CDR3 end; the end is taken from the germline J gene. The chain combines TRBV2 with TRBJ2-5; either TRBD1 or TRBD2 may supply D (5 bases each). V lost 0 bases and J 2 bases, leaving 6 bases between the germline ends. Germline loops: CDR1 LGHNA, CDR2 YSYQKL. This CDR3 is built from 14 residues. The CDR3 sequence: CASSQEGLQDTQYF. Incomplete CDR3 DNA: TGTGCCAGCAGCCAAGAGGGGCTCCAAGACACCCAGTAC.

This clone was seen once. Germline and genes here are mouse. Sequencing ends 1 residue short of the CDR3 end; the germline J gene provides the rest. This chain uses TRBV15 with TRBJ2-3; 9 bases line up with TRBD1. Germline assignment: CDR1 SGHND and CDR2 FRSKSL. V shed 4 bases, J shed 2 bases, and the junction held 7 bases outside the gene matches. The CDR3 loop spans 16 amino acids. The CDR3 DNA, read in part, is TGTGCCAGCAGTTCGCCGGGACAGGGTAATGCAGAAACGCTGTAT. This encodes CASSSPGQGNAETLY. The complete CDR3 protein is CASSSPGQGNAETLYF.

For this clone: The gene names here belong to mouse. The CDR3 end is not reached by the read, which stops 1 residue before it; the germline J gene fills it in. The chain has TRBV29 and TRBJ2-5; D gene unclear. V gave up 5 bases and J gave up 4 bases, with 10 bases separating them. Germline V gives CDR1 MSHET, CDR2 SYDVDS. The CDR3 covers 13 residues. Partial CDR3 DNA: TGTGCTAGCAGTCCCCGTAGGGAAGACACCCAGTAC. The encoded protein is CASSPRREDTQY. The full CDR3 protein is CASSPRREDTQYF.

On this clone: Gene names denote mouse genes. Sequencing ends 1 residue short of the CDR3 end; the germline J gene provides the rest. V and J are TRBV19 and TRBJ2-3, with 8 bases that match TRBD1. The CDR3 sequence is 15 residues long. V gave up 3 bases and J gave up 1 base; unmatched junction bases: 4. Germline CDR1 FNHDT, CDR2 SITEND (reference sequence). The CDR3 bases that were read are TGTGCCAGCAGTACCGGACAGGGTCGTGCAGAAACGCTGTAT. Protein: CASSTGQGRAETLY. From start to end, the CDR3 is CASSTGQGRAETLYF. The variable domain in full, completed from reference TRBV19 and TRBJ2-3, reads GGIITQTPKFLIGQEGQKLTLKCQQNFNHDTMYWYRQDSGKGLRLIYYSITENDLQKGDLSEGYDASREKKSSFSLTVTSAQKNEMAVFLCASSTGQGRAETLYFGSGTRLTVL.

About this clone: Genes and germline are mouse. Distinct nucleotide sequences in the sample also encode this CDR3. Incomplete CDR3 DNA: TGTGCCAGCAGTGAAGAAGTTTCTGGAAATACGCTCTAT. Protein sequence: CASSEEVSGNTLY. The full CDR3 is CASSEEVSGNTLYF. J is TRBJ1-3 and V is TRBV13-1; D remains unclear. The CDR3 is cut off 1 residue early in the read; its end comes from the germline J gene. Per the germline V gene, CDR1 is NSHNY and CDR2 is SYGAGN. Trimming pared 2 bases from V and 0 bases from J, leaving 6 bases between. The CDR3 extends over 14 amino acids.

Details on this clone: Mouse germline and gene names are used. The CDR3 goes on 1 residue after the read ends, and that part is filled in from the germline J gene. V usage is TRBV19 and J usage is TRBJ2-2, with no clear D. Germline values: CDR1 FNHDT, CDR2 SITEND (reference sequence). The CDR3 is 13 amino acids. Trimming took 7 bases from V and 0 from J, leaving 7 bases between them. The sequenced CDR3 bases are TGTGCCAGCGGAACAGCAAACACCGGGCAGCTCTAC. It translates to CASGTANTGQLY. The complete CDR3 sequence is CASGTANTGQLYF.

As regards this clone: The gene names here belong to mouse. The CDR3 goes on 1 residue after the read ends, and that part is filled in from the germline J gene. V is TRBV20 and J is TRBJ2-4; TRBD2 might be the D (5 bases). Germline V gives CDR1 GFQATS, CDR2 STVNSAI. Trimming took 0 bases from V and 2 from J, leaving 6 bases between them. CDR3 length: 13 amino acids. The covered CDR3 bases are TGTGGTGCTAGGGATGGGGTTCAAAACACCTTGTAC. Translated, it gives CGARDGVQNTLY. The complete CDR3 sequence is CGARDGVQNTLYF. The full variable domain, completed using reference TRBV20 and TRBJ2-4, is GALVYQYPRRTICKSGTSMRMECQAVGFQATSVAWYRQSPQKTFELIALSTVNSAIKYEQNFTQEKFPISHPNLSFSSMTVLNAYLEDRGLYLCGARDGVQNTLYFGAGTRLSVL.

In the case of this clone: The genes are named according to mouse. CDR3: CASSSANTEVFF. The covered CDR3 bases are TGTGCCAGCAGTAGTGCAAACACAGAAGTCTTC. V usage is TRBV13-3 and J usage is TRBJ1-1; no firm D call. Read data end 1 residue before the CDR3 end; the end is taken from the germline J gene. Trimming shortened V by 4 bases and J by 0 bases, and 4 bases separated the two germline ends. The CDR3 has 12 amino acids. CDR1 NNHDY and CDR2 SYVADS come from the germline V gene.

This clone was seen a handful of times. Mouse gene names apply. The sequenced fragment ends 1 residue before the CDR3 boundary, so the rest is inferred from the germline J gene. The rearrangement joins TRBV2 to TRBJ1-4; 10 bases are shared with TRBD1. The CDR3 contains 16 residues. Germline V CDR1 and CDR2: LGHNA, YSYQKL. V trimming: 0 bases; J trimming: 3 bases; junction bases outside the gene matches: 1. The DNA read from the CDR3 is TGTGCCAGCAGCCAAGAGGGACAGGGGACCAACGAAAGATTATTT. Protein product: CASSQEGQGTNERLF. The whole CDR3 protein reads CASSQEGQGTNERLFF.